What follows describes a single TCR beta chain. Enrollees, roughly 18 to 90 years old, lived in roughly 24 US areas. Assignments of participants to cohorts depended upon their own reported clinical history. The data were obtained in a study of blood T cell repertoires in COVID-19. At the level of the study: The cDNA or gDNA used as material had been derived from T cells, B-cell-depleted T cells, or PBMCs.

Germline assignment: CDR1 MNHEY and CDR2 SMNVEV (reference sequence). V lost 6 bases, J lost 2 bases, and 11 bases stayed unmatched. This CDR3 has 16 residues. Per the original data handling: Amplification of reference gene primers provided the estimated nucleated cell counts. Profiling relied on immunoSEQ multiplex PCR, and the TCRdb table lists in-frame clones only, not all of them. The V and J calls and clone size come from that table; D and trimming were worked out from the DNA. The sample includes under 250,000 clones, 82% of them seen just once. The specimen sequenced was PBMCs or T cells enriched from blood (not recorded which). The rearrangement uses TRBV27 and TRBJ2-3, with TRBD1 matching over 7 bases. This TCR derives from a woman aged 55-69 years who had recovered from COVID-19. The DNA of the CDR3 is TGTGCCAGCAGGACTCGGGCAGGGACAGACACAGATACGCAGTATTTT. Amino acids: CASRTRAGTDTDTQYF.